This TCR beta chain was found in a study of massively parallel sequencing of T cell beta chains (dated by TCRdb to the late 2000s). In terms of the full investigation: Human TCR beta CDR3 diversity in peripheral blood was profiled using 5'-RACE, Illumina short-read sequencing and a dedicated short-read assembly strategy. What the work shows at the level of the full study, not this receptor alone: Since the RNA was pooled from many donors, the results capture clonotype abundance averaged across the population rather than the repertoire of any individual. A unique TRBV gene could be assigned to only about 23,000 (approximately 67%) of the clonotypes. Across the 33,664 distinct clonotypes, single-copy clonotypes accounted for around 70% of clonotypes yet represented only about 20% of assemblies. Subsampling showed clonotype counts rising linearly with read number, indicating sequencing depth was far from saturation. Preferential PCR amplification of some TRBV and TRBJ sequences may have skewed the reported gene usage frequencies. Usage of TRBV genes spanned from about 0.01% for TRBV17 up to about 25% for TRBV20-1, while TRBJ usage spanned from roughly 1.6% for TRBJ2-6 up to about 15% for TRBJ2-1. A single sequence read was the only support for most clonotypes (about three fifths of the roughly 30,000), which could in principle inflate the apparent diversity. The length of CDR3 beta varied from 21 to 81 nucleotides, with the peak at 45 nucleotides.

The donor pool comprised a few hundred males and around 160 females, all aged 18 to 40 years. From 150 to 200 liters of pooled peripheral blood, peripheral leukocyte polyA+ RNA was isolated. The starting material was a commercial mRNA preparation from normal human peripheral blood leukocytes pooled from hundreds of individuals. Turning to this clonotype: Its antigen is currently not known. One base away there is no much larger clone; base qualities are not given.

V was cut back by 6 bases and J by 2 bases, leaving a gap of 10 bases between them. The germline V gene (reference sequence) yields DFQATT for CDR1 and SNEGSKA for CDR2. Inclusive of the bounding cysteine and phenylalanine, the CDR3 is 12 residues long. Only CDR3 DNA remains: 36 bases, in frame from the first base. These reads were obtained on an Illumina Genome Analyzer II. A RACE product of about 520 bp was obtained after two rounds of nested PCR with TRBC1/TRBC2-specific primers and was gel-purified. A TRBC-specific primer and a template-switching oligonucleotide were used to make first-strand cDNA, with the template-switching oligonucleotide providing a 5' anchor for RACE. Since the RACE amplicon was too long to sequence directly with short reads, the amplicon was concatemerized by ligation and then sheared by sonication. PAGE was used to isolate a size fraction of 100 to 300 bp, and that fraction then underwent shotgun sequencing on the Illumina platform. In separate sequencing runs on an Illumina GAII, 18.8 million 36-nt reads and 21.7 million 50-nt single-end reads were generated. Regarding the original processing steps: Assembly of the roughly 37,000,000 pooled reads was done with iSSAKE, using the parameters -m 15, -o 2 and -r 0.7. Reads aligning to the ends of Ensembl TRBV gene predictions that carried unmatched junctional bases were used to seed de novo CDR3 beta assemblies. Clonotype abundance was estimated as the number of matching assembled contigs, not raw read depth. Of the assembled clonotypes, 2,098 (5.9%) had in-frame stop codons and were removed, leaving approximately 34,000 productive clonotypes. Of the roughly 310 unique TCR sequences obtained by Sanger sequencing of cloned RACE products, around 64% were also present in the Illumina assembly. The public reads were run again by TCRdb, first through fastp at Q25 and then through MiXCR, and only productive beta chains were kept. A single entry per CDR3 protein holds the most common genes and DNA from its merged rows. The authors' filters were not applied to this entry. Present in this sample are several thousand distinct CDR3 sequences, about two fifths of which were seen just once. Roughly 3% of the sample goes to the ten largest clones.

The sample was commercial RNA from peripheral blood pooled from many donors. The V and J segments used are TRBV20-1 and TRBJ1-1, with TRBD1 as a weak D call on 6 bases. The clonotype originates from a pool of human donors in good health; the sample was commercial RNA pooled from many donors. CDR3 sequence: CSARDINTEAFF. The DNA sequence reads TGCAGTGCCAGGGACATTAACACTGAAGCTTTCTTT.